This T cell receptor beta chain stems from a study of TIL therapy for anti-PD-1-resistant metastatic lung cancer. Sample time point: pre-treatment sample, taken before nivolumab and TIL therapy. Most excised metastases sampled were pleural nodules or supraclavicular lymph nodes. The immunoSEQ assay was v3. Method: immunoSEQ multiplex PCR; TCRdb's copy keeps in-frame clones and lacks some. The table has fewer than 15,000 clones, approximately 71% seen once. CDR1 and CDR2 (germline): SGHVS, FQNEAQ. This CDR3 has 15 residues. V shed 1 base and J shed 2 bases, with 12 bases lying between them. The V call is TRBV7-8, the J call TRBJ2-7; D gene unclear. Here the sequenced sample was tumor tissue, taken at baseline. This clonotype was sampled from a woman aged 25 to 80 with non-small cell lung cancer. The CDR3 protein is CASSLVVGSTYEQYF. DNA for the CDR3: TGTGCCAGCAGCTTAGTCGTAGGGTCTACCTACGAGCAGTACTTC. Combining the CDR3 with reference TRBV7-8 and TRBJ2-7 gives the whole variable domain GAGVSQSPRYKVAKRGQDVALRCDPISGHVSLFWYQQALGQGPEFLTYFQNEAQLDKSGLPSDRFFAERPEGSVSTLKIQRTQQEDSAVYLCASSLVVGSTYEQYFGPGTRLTVT.